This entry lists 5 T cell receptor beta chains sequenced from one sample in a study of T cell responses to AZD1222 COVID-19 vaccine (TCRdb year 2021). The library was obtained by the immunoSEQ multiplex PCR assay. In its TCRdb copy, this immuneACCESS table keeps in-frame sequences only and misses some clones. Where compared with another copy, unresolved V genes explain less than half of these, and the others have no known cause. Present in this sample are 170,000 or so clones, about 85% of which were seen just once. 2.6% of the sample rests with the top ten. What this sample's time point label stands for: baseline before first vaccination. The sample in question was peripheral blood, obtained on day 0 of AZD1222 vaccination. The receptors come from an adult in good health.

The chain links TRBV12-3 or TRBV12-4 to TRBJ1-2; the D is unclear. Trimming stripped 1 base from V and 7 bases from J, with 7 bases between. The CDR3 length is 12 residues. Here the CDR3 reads CASSLGVGGYTF. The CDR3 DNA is TGTGCCAGCAGTTTAGGGGTTGGTGGCTACACCTTC.

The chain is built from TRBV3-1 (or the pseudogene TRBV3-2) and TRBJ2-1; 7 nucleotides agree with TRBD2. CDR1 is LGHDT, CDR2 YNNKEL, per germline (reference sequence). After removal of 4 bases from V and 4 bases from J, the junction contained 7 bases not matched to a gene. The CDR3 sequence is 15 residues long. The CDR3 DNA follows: TGTGCCAGCAGCCGCCTAGCGGAACTTTACAATGAGCAGTTCTTC. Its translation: CASSRLAELYNEQFF.

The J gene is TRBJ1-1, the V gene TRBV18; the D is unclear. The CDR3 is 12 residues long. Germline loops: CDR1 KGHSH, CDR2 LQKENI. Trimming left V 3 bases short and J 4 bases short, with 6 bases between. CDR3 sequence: CASSPTATEAFF. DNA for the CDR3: TGTGCCAGCTCACCGACGGCCACTGAAGCTTTCTTT.

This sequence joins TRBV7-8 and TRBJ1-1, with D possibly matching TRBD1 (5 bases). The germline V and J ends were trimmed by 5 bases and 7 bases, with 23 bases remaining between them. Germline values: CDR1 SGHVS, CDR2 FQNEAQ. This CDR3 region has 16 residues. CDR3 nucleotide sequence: TGTGCCAGCAGCCGCCGGGACCCCGGCGTGGTTGGTGAAGCTTTCTTT. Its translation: CASSRRDPGVVGEAFF.

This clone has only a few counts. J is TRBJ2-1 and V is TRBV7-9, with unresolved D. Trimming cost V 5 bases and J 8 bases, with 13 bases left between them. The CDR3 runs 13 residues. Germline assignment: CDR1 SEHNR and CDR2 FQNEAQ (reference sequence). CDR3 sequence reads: CASSPPGSDEQFF. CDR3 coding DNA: TGTGCCAGCAGCCCCCCTGGCTCCGATGAGCAGTTCTTC.